This T cell receptor (beta chain) originates from a study of graft-versus-host responses after intestinal transplantation. Here immunoSEQ multiplex PCR was the method, and the copy in TCRdb shows in-frame clones only, minus some. Among 45,000 to 65,000 clones, 94% were seen once, and the ten largest hold about 0.4%. Findings of the study overall: An association linked early post-transplant HvG declines with peak circulating GvH clone levels.

Note on this clone: Its target is unknown.

The sequences come from unstimulated CD4+ T cells sorted from spleen or lymph node cells, collected before transplant. The sequence was obtained from a human donor who was the organ donor for an intestinal transplant.

In DNA, the CDR3 is TGCGCCAGCAGCCAGCTCCTTCAGACAGTCTCTAACTATGGCTACACCTTC. Protein sequence: CASSQLLQTVSNYGYTF. The V gene is TRBV4-3, the J gene TRBJ1-2, with a weak D call TRBD1 (5 bases). Trimming shortened V by 3 bases and J by 0 bases, and 17 bases separated the two germline ends. CDR1 is LGHNA, CDR2 YSLEER, per germline. The CDR3 loop spans 17 amino acids.